This TCR beta chain was recovered during a study of human T cells and chemical hapten exposure. Study-level information: Women made up most patients, who had alopecia areata, totalis or universalis.

MiXCR, run by TCRdb on the RACE reads, gives a single entry per CDR3 protein. The repertoire holds over 75,000 distinct CDR3 sequences, roughly a tenth seen once, with more than 0.85% in the top ten. This clonotype showed up many times. What it binds is unknown. Time point reported: patch test 3, about 24 weeks after DPC sensitization. Treatment described: therapeutic diphenylcyclopropenone sensitization with weekly scalp DPC. Findings and caveats of the study: Among TCRs, those above 1 in 1000 frequency were unaffected by DPC sensitization. Compared to controls, expanded TCRs made significantly more large clusters of similar CDR3s.

CDR1 is MNHEY and CDR2 is SVGEGT in the germline V gene. The CDR3 length is 14 residues. V was clipped by 2 bases and J by 0 bases, with 8 bases between them. The TCR sequence derives from a woman under 40 with alopecia areata. Some clones in this sample may be carry-over from other donors' samples. The rearrangement links TRBV6-2 or TRBV6-3 to TRBJ2-7; D not certain. Sequencing used whole blood, obtained in connection with sensitization to the hapten diphenylcyclopropenone (DPC). The CDR3 DNA follows: TGTGCCAGCAGTTACGACTTGAGCTCCTACGAGCAGTACTTC. It yields the protein CASSYDLSSYEQYF.